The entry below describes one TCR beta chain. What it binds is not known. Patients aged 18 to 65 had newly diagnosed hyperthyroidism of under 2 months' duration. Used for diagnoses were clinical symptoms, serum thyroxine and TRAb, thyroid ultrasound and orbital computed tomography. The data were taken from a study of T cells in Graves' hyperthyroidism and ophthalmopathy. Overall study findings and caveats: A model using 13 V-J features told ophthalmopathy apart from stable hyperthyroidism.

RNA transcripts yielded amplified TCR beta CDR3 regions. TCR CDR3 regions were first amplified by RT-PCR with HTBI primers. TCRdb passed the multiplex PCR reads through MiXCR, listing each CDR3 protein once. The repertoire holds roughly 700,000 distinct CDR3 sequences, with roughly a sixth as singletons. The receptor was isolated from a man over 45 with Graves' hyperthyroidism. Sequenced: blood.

The CDR3, as DNA: TGCAGCGTTGAAATACTAGCGGGAGCGGGGGGACTCACAGATACGCAGTATTTT. Its translation is CSVEILAGAGGLTDTQYF. This chain uses TRBV29-1 with TRBJ2-3; TRBD2 matches at 11 bases. With V trimmed by 2 bases and J by 2 bases, 12 bases remained unmatched. CDR1 and CDR2 from the germline V gene are SQVTM and ANQGSEA. CDR3 length: 18 amino acids.